The subject of this entry is one T cell receptor (beta chain). Sequencing used immunoSEQ multiplex PCR; TCRdb keeps in-frame clones, though not all of them. The sample contains some 45,000 clones, roughly 88% of which appear only once. Diagnoses among patients were locally advanced or metastatic urothelial carcinoma. This sample was taken from a study of PD-L1 blockade in urothelial cancer. Sequencing was performed on PBMCs, taken around atezolizumab (anti-PD-L1) treatment. This clonotype was obtained from a man older than 75 with urothelial cancer.

Here the CDR3 reads CASSLARTGWKNTEAFF. CDR3 in DNA: TGTGCCAGCAGCTTAGCCCGGACAGGGTGGAAAAACACTGAAGCTTTCTTT. The chain employs TRBV7-6 and TRBJ1-1; 8 positions match TRBD1. The CDR3 extends over 17 amino acids. Germline V lookup: CDR1 SGHVS, CDR2 FNYEAQ. The ends lost 0 bases at V and 2 bases at J; junction bases unmatched: 8.